Below, 27 T cell receptor beta chains from the same sample are listed, as sequenced in a study of blood T cell repertoires in COVID-19. Sequencing used immunoSEQ multiplex PCR; TCRdb keeps in-frame clones, though not all of them. The data show about 46,000 clones, about 87% seen once. The sample consisted of peripheral blood. These receptors were taken from a human donor in a cohort sampled during active COVID-19.

The table lists this clone with a count of one. The CDR3 reads CASSLGGLTGELFF. The CDR3 DNA reads TGTGCCAGCAGCTTAGGGGGCCTCACCGGGGAGCTGTTTTTT. The gene calls are TRBV7-8 and TRBJ2-2, with a weak D call TRBD1 (5 bases). Germline-derived CDR1 and CDR2 are SGHVS and FQNEAQ. The ends were cut back, 1 base at V and 4 bases at J, with 7 bases in the middle. This CDR3 spans 14 amino acids. Drawing the rest from reference TRBV7-8 and TRBJ2-2, the complete variable domain is GAGVSQSPRYKVAKRGQDVALRCDPISGHVSLFWYQQALGQGPEFLTYFQNEAQLDKSGLPSDRFFAERPEGSVSTLKIQRTQQEDSAVYLCASSLGGLTGELFFGEGSRLTVL.

The V gene is TRBV3-1 (or the pseudogene TRBV3-2), the J gene TRBJ1-6; 8 nucleotides agree with TRBD1. The V segment lost 5 bases and the J segment 10 bases; nucleotides outside the gene matches: 7. Per the germline V gene, CDR1 is LGHDT and CDR2 is YNNKEL (reference sequence). The CDR3 runs 14 residues. In DNA, the CDR3 is TGTGCCAGCAGCTTCGACAGGGGAGGCTCACCCCTCCACTTT. Its protein product is CASSFDRGGSPLHF.

This chain joins TRBV5-6 and TRBJ1-1; 9 bases agree with TRBD1. In germline, CDR1 is SGHDT, CDR2 YYEEEE. The V and J ends lost 2 bases and 3 bases, in that order; junction bases with no gene match: 8. The CDR3 extends over 16 amino acids. CDR3 amino acids: CASSLFRDRDYTEAFF. CDR3 sequence (DNA): TGTGCCAGCAGCTTATTCCGGGACAGGGACTACACTGAAGCTTTCTTT.

In this sample, this clone turned up once. V and J are TRBV15 and TRBJ1-4, with D tentatively TRBD1 (5 bases). The CDR3 extends over 13 amino acids. V lost 8 bases and J lost 2, with 9 bases in between. The V gene's germline CDR1 is LNHNV and CDR2 YYDKDF (reference sequence). The CDR3 sequence is CATSRATNEKLFF. CDR3 bases: TGTGCCACCTCCAGGGCGACTAATGAAAAACTGTTTTTT.

The chain has TRBV24-1 and TRBJ1-2; D is undetermined. Per the germline V gene, CDR1 is KGHDR and CDR2 is SFDVKD. The CDR3 length is 12 residues. Trimming took off 2 bases at V and 8 bases at J, with 8 bases between the two ends. CDR3 in amino acids: CATSDSLNGYTF. The DNA for the CDR3 is TGTGCCACCAGTGATTCGCTAAACGGCTACACCTTC.

The chain joins TRBV6-5 to TRBJ2-7, with 12 bases lining up with TRBD2. There are 14 residues in the CDR3. Germline V gene data show CDR1 as MNHEY and CDR2 as SVGAGI. J was trimmed by 3 bases and V by 5 bases; bases with no gene match: 2. The CDR3 is CASSQGLAGYEQYF. The CDR3 DNA reads TGTGCCAGCAGTCAGGGACTAGCGGGCTACGAGCAGTACTTC.

The chain carries TRBV10-1 and TRBJ1-1; D might be TRBD1 (6 bases). Germline loops: CDR1 WNHNN, CDR2 SYGVQD (reference sequence). This CDR3 is built from 12 residues. The ends were cut back, 3 bases at V and 9 bases at J, with 11 bases in the middle. CDR3 nucleotides: TGCGCCAGCAGTGAAGACAGGCCCCAAGCTTTCTTT. Translation: CASSEDRPQAFF.

This chain connects TRBV7-8 to TRBJ2-1; TRBD1 is a possible D gene (7 bases). The V gene's germline CDR1 is SGHVS and CDR2 FQNEAQ. This CDR3 has 15 amino acids. Deletions cut 3 bases from V and 8 bases from J, with 17 bases between. The CDR3 coding sequence is TGTGCCAGCAGCTTGCCCCAGGGGGGTTTGGATGAGCAGTTCTTC. It specifies CASSLPQGGLDEQFF.

V usage is TRBV30 and J usage is TRBJ1-1, with D perhaps TRBD1 (6 bases). Germline V gene data show CDR1 as GTSNPN and CDR2 as SVGIG (reference sequence). The CDR3 has 12 amino acids. Trimming cost V 4 bases and J 6 bases, with 12 bases left between them. In DNA form, the CDR3 reads TGTGCCTGGATGATACAGGGACCTGAAGCTTTCTTT. Protein product: CAWMIQGPEAFF.

This chain joins TRBV7-6 and TRBJ2-7, with 11 bases that match TRBD2. Germline V gives CDR1 SGHVS, CDR2 FNYEAQ. J gave up 1 base and V 4 bases, and 6 bases lay outside the gene matches. This CDR3 has 16 residues. CDR3 sequence: CASSSARTSGSYEQYF. DNA of the CDR3: TGTGCCAGCAGCTCAGCCCGGACTAGCGGGTCCTACGAGCAGTACTTC.

V gene TRBV25-1 combines with J gene TRBJ2-3, with D maybe TRBD1 (6 bases). The germline gives CDR1 MGHDK, CDR2 SYGVNS. This CDR3 has 14 residues. V lost 5 bases, J lost 0 bases, and 9 bases lay in between. Here the CDR3 reads CASSFQGSTDTQYF. CDR3 in DNA: TGTGCCAGCAGTTTCCAGGGGAGCACAGATACGCAGTATTTT. The whole variable domain, remainder taken from reference TRBV25-1 and TRBJ2-3, is EADIYQTPRYLVIGTGKKITLECSQTMGHDKMYWYQQDPGMELHLIHYSYGVNSTEKGDLSSESTVSRIRTEHFPLTLESARPSHTSQYLCASSFQGSTDTQYFGPGTRLTVL.

This clone was counted only a few times. The rearrangement joins TRBV5-1 to TRBJ1-2; unclear D gene. The V gene lost 1 base and the J gene lost 10 bases, with 14 bases spanning the gap. This CDR3 spans 13 amino acids. Germline lookup yields CDR1 SGHRS and CDR2 YFSETQ. The CDR3 nucleotides read TGCGCCAGCAGCTTGTATTCCGCGGAGGACTACACCTTC. Protein: CASSLYSAEDYTF.

The chain uses TRBV18 and TRBJ2-2; 12 bases are a match to TRBD2. Germline trimming cut 2 bases from V and 4 bases from J; bases unmatched to any gene: 2. Germline-derived CDR1 and CDR2 are KGHSH and LQKENI. CDR3 length: 16 residues. CDR3 in amino acids: CASSPWTSGATGELFF. The CDR3 nucleotides are TGTGCCAGCTCACCATGGACTAGCGGGGCCACCGGGGAGCTGTTTTTT.

The chain couples TRBV6-2 or TRBV6-3 to TRBJ2-7, with unresolved D. CDR3 length equals 14 residues. Trimming removed 5 bases from V and 1 base from J, with 12 bases in between. The germline V gene has CDR1 MNHEY and CDR2 SVGEGT. The CDR3 loop is CASSGRFRSYEQYF. The DNA of the CDR3 is TGTGCCAGCAGTGGCAGGTTCCGATCCTACGAGCAGTACTTC.

J is TRBJ2-5 and V is TRBV6-1, with 7 bases aligning to TRBD2. Trimming at V came to 1 base and at J to 3 bases, leaving 8 bases not matched to a gene. The CDR3 runs to 16 residues. Germline V gene data show CDR1 as MNHNS and CDR2 as SASEGT. The CDR3: CASSEVRGSGEETQYF. The CDR3 bases are TGTGCCAGCAGTGAAGTCCGGGGAAGCGGGGAAGAGACCCAGTACTTC.

The CDR3 sequence: CASSYRQAGYEQYF. The CDR3, as DNA: TGCGCCAGCAGCTATCGACAGGCCGGTTACGAGCAGTACTTC. J is TRBJ2-7 and V is TRBV4-3; a weak D match, TRBD1 (6 bases). The CDR3 is 14 amino acids. V dropped 5 bases and J dropped 4 bases, with 15 bases sitting between them. The V gene's germline CDR1 is LGHNA and CDR2 YSLEER.

The chain is built from TRBV5-1 and TRBJ2-2, with a tentative D call TRBD2 (5 bases). The CDR3 extends over 15 amino acids. The V gene's germline CDR1 is SGHRS and CDR2 YFSETQ. V lost 2 bases and J 8 bases, leaving 16 bases between the germline ends. The CDR3 loop is CASSFRDPAGGELFF. CDR3 sequence (DNA): TGCGCCAGCAGCTTCCGCGACCCTGCGGGTGGGGAGCTGTTTTTT. The full variable domain, its missing parts supplied by reference TRBV5-1 and TRBJ2-2, is KAGVTQTPRYLIKTRGQQVTLSCSPISGHRSVSWYQQTPGQGLQFLFEYFSETQRNKGNFPGRFSGRQFSNSRSEMNVSTLELGDSALYLCASSFRDPAGGELFFGEGSRLTVL.

The rearrangement links TRBV10-3 to TRBJ2-1; TRBD2 aligns across 7 bases. Unmatched junction bases numbered 5, after V lost 2 bases and J lost 4 bases. The germline V gene has CDR1 ENHRY and CDR2 SYGVKD. The CDR3 length is 15 residues. Here the CDR3 reads CAISEAGEAYNEQFF. In nucleotides, the CDR3 is TGTGCCATCAGTGAGGCGGGAGAGGCGTACAATGAGCAGTTCTTC.

The chain has TRBV5-1 and TRBJ2-7; 7 nucleotides agree with TRBD1. The CDR3 sequence is 14 residues long. The germline gives CDR1 SGHRS, CDR2 YFSETQ. The V gene end was trimmed by 6 bases and the J gene end by 1 base; junction bases not matched to a gene: 7. DNA for the CDR3: TGCGCCAGCACCGACACAGGGGCATCCTACGAGCAGTACTTC. Translating gives CASTDTGASYEQYF. The full variable domain, in which reference TRBV5-1 and TRBJ2-7 provide the parts outside the CDR3, is KAGVTQTPRYLIKTRGQQVTLSCSPISGHRSVSWYQQTPGQGLQFLFEYFSETQRNKGNFPGRFSGRQFSNSRSEMNVSTLELGDSALYLCASTDTGASYEQYFGPGTRLTVT.

The J gene is TRBJ1-3, the V gene TRBV7-3; possibly TRBD1 for D (5 bases). Trimming removed 6 bases from V and 4 bases from J, with 13 bases in between. The V gene's germline CDR1 is SGHTA and CDR2 FQGTGA. The CDR3 has 14 residues. The CDR3 DNA follows: TGTGCCAGCAGATCAGGGTACGTAGGAAACACCATATATTTT. Protein product: CASRSGYVGNTIYF.

V usage is TRBV10-3 and J usage is TRBJ1-4; the D gene is possibly TRBD1 (5 bases). V lost 2 bases and J lost 8, with 15 bases in between. Germline V CDR1 and CDR2: ENHRY, SYGVKD. The CDR3 sequence is 15 residues long. The chain's CDR3 is CAISETPGGPEKLFF. The DNA of the CDR3 is TGTGCCATCAGTGAGACCCCGGGGGGACCAGAAAAACTGTTTTTT.

This chain connects TRBV3-1 (or the pseudogene TRBV3-2) to TRBJ2-7; 7 nucleotides agree with TRBD1. Trimming at V came to 1 base and at J to 7 bases, leaving 7 bases not matched to a gene. The CDR3 runs 14 residues. Germline CDR1 is LGHDT and CDR2 is YNNKEL (reference sequence). The CDR3 sequence is CASSQAWDRPEQYF. DNA of the CDR3: TGTGCCAGCAGCCAAGCTTGGGACAGACCAGAGCAGTACTTC.

The rearrangement joins TRBV12-5 to TRBJ2-1, with 7 nucleotides matching TRBD2. The V gene's germline CDR1 is LGHNT and CDR2 FRNRAP. The CDR3 is 15 amino acids. V shed 5 bases, J shed 6 bases, and the junction held 10 bases outside the gene matches. CDR3: CASGPPGLTPNEQFF. As DNA, the CDR3 is TGTGCTAGTGGTCCCCCGGGACTAACCCCCAATGAGCAGTTCTTC.

The chain carries TRBV9 and TRBJ1-3; tentative D call: TRBD1 (6 bases). This CDR3 spans 18 amino acids. Trimming took 0 bases from V and 0 from J, leaving 16 bases between them. CDR1 and CDR2 (germline): SGDLS, YYNGEE. The CDR3 DNA sequence: TGTGCCAGCAGCGTAGCAGGGTCAGGGGCCAGCTCTGGAAACACCATATATTTT. Its translation is CASSVAGSGASSGNTIYF.

The chain has TRBV15 and TRBJ1-2; TRBD1 is a possible D gene (5 bases). Germline CDR1 LNHNV, CDR2 YYDKDF (reference sequence). The CDR3 is 14 residues long. Trimming shortened V by 0 bases and J by 5 bases, and 10 bases separated the two germline ends. The CDR3 DNA follows: TGTGCCACCAGCAGAGATTTGACAGAATATGGCTACACCTTC. This codes for CATSRDLTEYGYTF.

Only a few counts were recorded for this clone. The J gene is TRBJ2-7, the V gene TRBV6-2 or TRBV6-3; 10 bases agree with TRBD2. J lost 1 base, V lost 6 bases, and 12 bases had no gene match. The CDR3 extends over 17 amino acids. Germline-derived CDR1 and CDR2 are MNHEY and SVGEGT. DNA of the CDR3: TGTGCCAGCAGCCACCCGGGGACTAGCGCCTCTTCCTACGAGCAGTACTTC. Translating gives CASSHPGTSASSYEQYF.

V is TRBV28 and J is TRBJ2-1; tentative D call: TRBD1 (6 bases). The germline V gene encodes CDR1 MDHEN and CDR2 SYDVKM. This CDR3 spans 15 amino acids. V gave up 3 bases and J gave up 2 bases, with 11 bases separating them. CDR3 in amino acids: CASSFRDNAYNEQFF. The DNA of the CDR3 is TGTGCCAGCAGTTTCCGGGACAACGCCTACAATGAGCAGTTCTTC.